The clone carrying this T cell receptor beta chain was detected a few times. Antigen: not known. This CDR3 is built from 14 residues. Trimming took 3 bases from V and 2 from J; bases not matched to a gene: 3. Germline CDR1 MNHNS, CDR2 SASEGT. As for time point: pre-sensitization, week 0. Treatment: therapeutic diphenylcyclopropenone sensitization with weekly scalp DPC. TCRdb re-called the RACE reads with MiXCR, one entry per CDR3 protein. Of around 200,000 distinct CDR3 sequences in the sample, 30% are singletons; the top ten hold less than 3%. This record comes from a study of human T cells and chemical hapten exposure. About the research overall: Across the whole study, which lasted roughly 24 weeks, patients were given diphenylcyclopropenone on the scalp once a week.

Findings and limits, study-wide: More PT1 expanded TCRs went with higher patch test scores.

Source: whole blood, taken in connection with sensitization to the hapten diphenylcyclopropenone (DPC). The chain carries TRBV6-1 and TRBJ2-5, with 7 positions matching TRBD1. This clonotype was sampled from a woman in her twenties or thirties with alopecia areata. Some clones in this sample may be carry-over from other donors' samples. The CDR3 sequence is CASSDGQVQETQYF. CDR3 sequence (DNA): TGTGCCAGCAGTGATGGACAGGTTCAAGAGACCCAGTACTTC.